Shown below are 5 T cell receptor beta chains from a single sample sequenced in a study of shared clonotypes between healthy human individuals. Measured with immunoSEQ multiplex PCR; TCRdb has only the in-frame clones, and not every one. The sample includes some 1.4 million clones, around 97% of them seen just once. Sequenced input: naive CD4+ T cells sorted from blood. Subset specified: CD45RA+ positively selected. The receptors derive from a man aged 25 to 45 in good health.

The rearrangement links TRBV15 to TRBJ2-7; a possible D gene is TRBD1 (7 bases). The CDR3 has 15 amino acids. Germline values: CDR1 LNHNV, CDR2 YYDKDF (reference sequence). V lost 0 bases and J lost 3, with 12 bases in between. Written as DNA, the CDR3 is TGTGCCACCAGCAGAGACAACAGGGGACTCTACGAGCAGTACTTC. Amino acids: CATSRDNRGLYEQYF.

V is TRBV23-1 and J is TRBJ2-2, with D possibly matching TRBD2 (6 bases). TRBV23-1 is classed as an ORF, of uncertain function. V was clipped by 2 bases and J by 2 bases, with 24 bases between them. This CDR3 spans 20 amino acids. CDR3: CASSQAEEPGVTTNTGELFF. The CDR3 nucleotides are TGCGCCAGCAGTCAAGCGGAGGAGCCGGGAGTCACCACCAACACCGGGGAGCTGTTTTTT.

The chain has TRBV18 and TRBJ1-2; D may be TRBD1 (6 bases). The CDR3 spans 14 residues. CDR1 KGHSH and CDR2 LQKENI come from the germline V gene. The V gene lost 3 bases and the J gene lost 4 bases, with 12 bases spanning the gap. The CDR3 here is CASSPSGAAYGYTF. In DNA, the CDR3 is TGTGCCAGCTCACCGTCAGGGGCTGCCTATGGCTACACCTTC.

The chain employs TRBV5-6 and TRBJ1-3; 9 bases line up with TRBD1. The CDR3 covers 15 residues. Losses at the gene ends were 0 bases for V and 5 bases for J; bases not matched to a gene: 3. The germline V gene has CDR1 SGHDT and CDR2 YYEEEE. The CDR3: CASSLGGQGRNTIYF. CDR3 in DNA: TGTGCCAGCAGCTTGGGAGGACAGGGGAGAAACACCATATATTTT.

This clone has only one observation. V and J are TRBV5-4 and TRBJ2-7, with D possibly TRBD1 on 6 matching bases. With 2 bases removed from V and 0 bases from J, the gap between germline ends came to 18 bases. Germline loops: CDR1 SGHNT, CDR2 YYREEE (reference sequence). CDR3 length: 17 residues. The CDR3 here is CASSFGALRGNSYEQYF. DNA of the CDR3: TGTGCCAGCAGCTTCGGGGCGTTAAGGGGGAACTCCTACGAGCAGTACTTC.